This TCR beta chain was recorded in a study of CD4+ T cells in melanoma. Study-level results: Neoantigen-specific CD4+ T cells in melanoma reportedly had diverse differentiation states. CD8+ T cell, macrophage and B cell function reportedly correlated with neoantigen-specific CD4+ T cells.

The germline V gene has CDR1 LGHNA and CDR2 YNFKEQ. The germline V and J ends were trimmed by 1 base and 13 bases, with 14 bases remaining between them. This CDR3 spans 13 amino acids. Sequencing used immunoSEQ multiplex PCR; TCRdb keeps in-frame clones, though not all of them. The repertoire includes about 140,000 clones, nearly 95% of them detected once, and approximately 1.4% sits in the top ten. A remark on this clone: The antigen remains unidentified.

The genes are TRBV4-2 and TRBJ2-1; D gene unclear. This receptor was taken from a human donor with melanoma. This CDR3 is CASSQGTQANQFF. In DNA form, the CDR3 reads TGTGCCAGCAGCCAAGGCACGCAGGCCAATCAGTTCTTC.